A selection of T cell receptor beta chains follows, all from one sample in a study of T cell responses to AZD1222 COVID-19 vaccine. The table came from immunoSEQ multiplex PCR; TCRdb's copy has only in-frame clones and leaves some out. The sample has about 83,000 clones, 70% to 90% seen once. The sequences come from peripheral blood, collected 28 days after the second AZD1222 dose. Receptor source: an adult who received the AZD1222 COVID-19 vaccine. Both conserved end residues are trimmed from each CDR3. Fields, in order: CDR3 length, V gene, J gene, CDR3 protein.

cdr3_length: 11; v_call: TRBV5-6; j_call: TRBJ2-5; cdr3_aa: ASSLRPEGTQY
cdr3_length: 13; v_call: TRBV7-2; j_call: TRBJ1-3; cdr3_aa: ASSIDLSSGNTIY
cdr3_length: 13; v_call: TRBV11-2; j_call: TRBJ1-2; cdr3_aa: ASRLSQGGNYGYT
cdr3_length: 12; v_call: TRBV28; j_call: TRBJ1-1; cdr3_aa: ASNLDRGNTEAF
cdr3_length: 13; v_call: TRBV5-4; j_call: TRBJ1-2; cdr3_aa: ASSLFDLPGYGYT
cdr3_length: 12; v_call: TRBV9; j_call: TRBJ2-7; cdr3_aa: ASSVGTGFYEQY
cdr3_length: 12; v_call: TRBV7-2; j_call: TRBJ2-7; cdr3_aa: ASSLDAGNYEQY
cdr3_length: 13; v_call: TRBV6-5; j_call: TRBJ2-1; cdr3_aa: ASSFTGNPYNEQF
cdr3_length: 11; v_call: TRBV7-9; j_call: TRBJ2-7; cdr3_aa: ASSARPWDEQY
cdr3_length: 12; v_call: TRBV5-6; j_call: TRBJ1-2; cdr3_aa: ASSHIKGNYGYT
cdr3_length: 13; v_call: TRBV18; j_call: TRBJ2-3; cdr3_aa: ASSPTRGGTDTQY
cdr3_length: 14; v_call: TRBV24-1; j_call: TRBJ1-1; cdr3_aa: ATSARDRWTRIEAF
cdr3_length: 13; v_call: TRBV2; j_call: TRBJ1-3; cdr3_aa: ASSGLRVSGNTIY
cdr3_length: 14; v_call: TRBV7-9; j_call: TRBJ2-7; cdr3_aa: ASSLALSDLSGEQY
cdr3_length: 14; v_call: TRBV5-6; j_call: TRBJ1-1; cdr3_aa: ASSLDFGQRNTEAF
cdr3_length: 9; v_call: TRBV24-1; j_call: TRBJ1-1; cdr3_aa: ATSDRGEAF
cdr3_length: 14; v_call: TRBV6-2/TRBV6-3; j_call: TRBJ1-3; cdr3_aa: ASSYAGTPGGNTIY
cdr3_length: 11; v_call: TRBV29-1; j_call: TRBJ2-7; cdr3_aa: SVEDLGSGEQY
cdr3_length: 10; v_call: TRBV5-3; j_call: TRBJ1-2; cdr3_aa: ATNGQDYGYT
cdr3_length: 11; v_call: TRBV12-3/TRBV12-4; j_call: TRBJ2-7; cdr3_aa: ASSQTDTYEQY
cdr3_length: 11; v_call: TRBV10-3; j_call: TRBJ2-7; cdr3_aa: AISIQETYEQY
cdr3_length: 15; v_call: TRBV7-2; j_call: TRBJ2-3; cdr3_aa: ASSLGVGSGGTDTQY
cdr3_length: 11; v_call: TRBV28; j_call: TRBJ2-7; cdr3_aa: ASSFGSGNGGN
cdr3_length: 13; v_call: TRBV9; j_call: TRBJ2-7; cdr3_aa: ASSVGPGSPYEQY
cdr3_length: 14; v_call: TRBV15; j_call: TRBJ2-1; cdr3_aa: ATSREGGEIYNEQF
cdr3_length: 13; v_call: TRBV7-2; j_call: TRBJ2-7; cdr3_aa: ASSQRGQGPLEQY
cdr3_length: 13; v_call: TRBV18; j_call: TRBJ1-1; cdr3_aa: ASSQGVQGNTEAF
cdr3_length: 10; v_call: TRBV7-2; j_call: TRBJ1-2; cdr3_aa: ASSEYSYGYT
cdr3_length: 12; v_call: TRBV24-1; j_call: TRBJ2-1; cdr3_aa: ATSERTGDNEQF
cdr3_length: 14; v_call: TRBV28; j_call: TRBJ2-1; cdr3_aa: ASSLPLARPGNEQF
cdr3_length: 13; v_call: TRBV28; j_call: TRBJ1-1; cdr3_aa: ASSQTGLVNTEAF
cdr3_length: 11; v_call: TRBV30; j_call: TRBJ2-1; cdr3_aa: ASARQDGNEQF
cdr3_length: 12; v_call: TRBV21-1; j_call: TRBJ1-5; cdr3_aa: ASSRDISPQPQH
cdr3_length: 15; v_call: TRBV19; j_call: TRBJ1-3; cdr3_aa: ATGTLESGSLVNTIY
cdr3_length: 10; v_call: TRBV2; j_call: TRBJ1-1; cdr3_aa: ASLRGNTEAF
cdr3_length: 13; v_call: TRBV6-1; j_call: TRBJ1-2; cdr3_aa: ASSESWTGNYGYT
cdr3_length: 10; v_call: TRBV5-4; j_call: TRBJ2-3; cdr3_aa: ASSPRVDTQY
cdr3_length: 15; v_call: TRBV3-1/TRBV3-2; j_call: TRBJ2-3; cdr3_aa: ASSQFVGQGKTDTQY
cdr3_length: 12; v_call: TRBV28; j_call: TRBJ1-4; cdr3_aa: ASSRTDFNEKLF
cdr3_length: 13; v_call: TRBV7-2; j_call: TRBJ2-1; cdr3_aa: ASSLEGQNYNEQF
cdr3_length: 14; v_call: TRBV7-2; j_call: TRBJ2-2; cdr3_aa: ASSPREGWNTGELF
cdr3_length: 11; v_call: TRBV30; j_call: TRBJ2-3; cdr3_aa: AWSRAGTDTQY
cdr3_length: 13; v_call: TRBV2; j_call: TRBJ1-5; cdr3_aa: ASSVSGISNQPQH
cdr3_length: 15; v_call: TRBV19; j_call: TRBJ2-3; cdr3_aa: ASSISPRGLFTDTQY
cdr3_length: 13; v_call: TRBV29-1; j_call: TRBJ2-4; cdr3_aa: SVDSWDWGKNIQY
cdr3_length: 9; v_call: TRBV19; j_call: TRBJ2-7; cdr3_aa: ATGLEYEQY
cdr3_length: 12; v_call: TRBV10-2; j_call: TRBJ2-7; cdr3_aa: ASSEWTVSYEQY
cdr3_length: 13; v_call: TRBV27; j_call: TRBJ2-7; cdr3_aa: ASSLWNRGGDEQY
cdr3_length: 15; v_call: TRBV6-1; j_call: TRBJ2-1; cdr3_aa: ASSDRSSLGQNNEQF
cdr3_length: 14; v_call: TRBV5-1; j_call: TRBJ1-1; cdr3_aa: ASSLTGARGYTEAF
cdr3_length: 11; v_call: TRBV7-9; j_call: TRBJ1-6; cdr3_aa: ASSPEPDSPLH
cdr3_length: 13; v_call: TRBV7-9; j_call: TRBJ1-2; cdr3_aa: ASSPPGGGSYGYT
cdr3_length: 12; v_call: TRBV3-1/TRBV3-2; j_call: TRBJ2-5; cdr3_aa: ASSQPGLQETQY
cdr3_length: 13; v_call: TRBV4-3; j_call: TRBJ2-3; cdr3_aa: ASSVDRVSTDTQY
cdr3_length: 13; v_call: TRBV27; j_call: TRBJ2-5; cdr3_aa: ASSFSQRGQETQY